This section outlines one TCR beta chain sequence together with its context. As originally analysed: Amplification from reference gene primers served as the basis for estimated nucleated cell counts. Method: immunoSEQ multiplex PCR; TCRdb's copy keeps in-frame clones and lacks some. V, J and clone size reflect that table, while D and trimming were determined from the DNA. The sample contains 130,000 to 150,000 clones, roughly 85% of which appear only once. This sample is part of a study of blood T cell repertoires in COVID-19. Study as a whole: Acute-phase and convalescent COVID-19 samples originated in the United States, Italy and Spain. T cells, B-cell-depleted T cells, or PBMCs provided the cDNA or gDNA that served as material.

Trimming shortened V by 5 bases and J by 9 bases, and 14 bases separated the two germline ends. Germline V gene data show CDR1 as MNHEY and CDR2 as SMNVEV (reference sequence). The CDR3 loop spans 13 amino acids. This sequence was found in a human donor with acute or convalescent COVID-19. The donor label of this sample is uncertain. The specimen sequenced was peripheral blood. The gene calls are TRBV27 and TRBJ2-1; D unresolved. CDR3 sequence: CASSPRVGSEQFF. CDR3 DNA sequence: TGTGCCAGCAGTCCCCGGGTGGGTAGTGAGCAGTTCTTC.